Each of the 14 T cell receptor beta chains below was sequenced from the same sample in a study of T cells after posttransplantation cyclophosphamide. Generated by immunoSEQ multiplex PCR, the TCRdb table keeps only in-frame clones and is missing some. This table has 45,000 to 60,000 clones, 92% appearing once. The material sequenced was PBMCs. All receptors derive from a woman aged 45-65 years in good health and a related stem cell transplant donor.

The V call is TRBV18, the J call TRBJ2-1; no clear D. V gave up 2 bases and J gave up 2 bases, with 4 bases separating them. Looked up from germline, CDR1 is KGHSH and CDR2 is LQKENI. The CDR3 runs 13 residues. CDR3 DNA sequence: TGTGCCAGCTCACCATCCACCTACAATGAGCAGTTCTTC. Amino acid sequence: CASSPSTYNEQFF.

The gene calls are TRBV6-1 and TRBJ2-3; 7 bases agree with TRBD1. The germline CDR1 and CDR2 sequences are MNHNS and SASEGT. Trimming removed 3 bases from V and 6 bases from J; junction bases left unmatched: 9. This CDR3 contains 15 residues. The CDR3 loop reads CASSEGGRGSDTQYF. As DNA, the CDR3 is TGTGCCAGCAGTGAGGGCGGCAGGGGGAGCGATACGCAGTATTTT.

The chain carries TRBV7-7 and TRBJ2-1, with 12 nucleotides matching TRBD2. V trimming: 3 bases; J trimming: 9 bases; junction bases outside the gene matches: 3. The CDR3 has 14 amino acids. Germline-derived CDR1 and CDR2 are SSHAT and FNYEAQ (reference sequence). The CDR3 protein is CASSLTSGGPEQFF. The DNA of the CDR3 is TGTGCCAGCAGCTTGACTAGCGGGGGCCCTGAGCAGTTCTTC. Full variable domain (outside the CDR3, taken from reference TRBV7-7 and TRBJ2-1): GAGVSQSPRYKVTKRGQDVTLRCDPISSHATLYWYQQALGQGPEFLTYFNYEAQPDKSGLPSDRFSAERPEGSISTLTIQRTEQRDSAMYRCASSLTSGGPEQFFGPGTRLTVL.

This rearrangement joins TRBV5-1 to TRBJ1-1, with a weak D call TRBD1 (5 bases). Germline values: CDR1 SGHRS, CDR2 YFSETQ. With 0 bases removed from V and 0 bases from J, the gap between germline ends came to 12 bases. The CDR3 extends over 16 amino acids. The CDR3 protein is CASSLAGGLLNTEAFF. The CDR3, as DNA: TGCGCCAGCAGCTTGGCCGGGGGACTCTTGAACACTGAAGCTTTCTTT.

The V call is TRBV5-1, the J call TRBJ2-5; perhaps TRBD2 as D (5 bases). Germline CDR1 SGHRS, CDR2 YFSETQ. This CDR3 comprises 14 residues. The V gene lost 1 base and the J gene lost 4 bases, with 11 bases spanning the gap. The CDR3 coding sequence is TGCGCCAGCAGCTTGATGGAGGCCCTAGAGACCCAGTACTTC. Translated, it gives CASSLMEALETQYF.

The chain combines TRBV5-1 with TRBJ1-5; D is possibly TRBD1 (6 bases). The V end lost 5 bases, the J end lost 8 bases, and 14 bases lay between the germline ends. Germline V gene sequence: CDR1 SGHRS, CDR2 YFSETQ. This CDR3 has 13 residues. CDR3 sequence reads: CASRGTPQEPQHF. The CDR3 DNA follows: TGCGCCAGCAGGGGGACACCGCAAGAGCCCCAGCATTTT.

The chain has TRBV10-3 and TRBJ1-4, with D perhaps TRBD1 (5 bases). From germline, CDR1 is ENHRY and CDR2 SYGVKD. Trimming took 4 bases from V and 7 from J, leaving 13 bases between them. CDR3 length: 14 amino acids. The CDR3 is CAISVVGGREKLFF. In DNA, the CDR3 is TGTGCCATCAGTGTCGTGGGGGGACGTGAAAAACTGTTTTTT.

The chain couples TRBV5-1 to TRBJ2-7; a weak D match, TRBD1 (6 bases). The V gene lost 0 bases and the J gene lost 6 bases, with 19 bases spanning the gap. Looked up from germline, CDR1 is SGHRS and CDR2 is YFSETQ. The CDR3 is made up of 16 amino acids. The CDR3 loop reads CASSLANRDGAREQYF. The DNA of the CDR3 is TGCGCCAGCAGCTTGGCGAACAGGGACGGTGCACGCGAGCAGTACTTC.

CDR3 in amino acids: CASSSEGANTEAFF. CDR3 sequence (DNA): TGTGCCAGCAGCTCCGAGGGGGCGAACACTGAAGCTTTCTTT. This chain uses TRBV7-2 with TRBJ1-1, with TRBD1 matching 7 bases. The CDR3 covers 14 residues. V was clipped by 4 bases and J by 1 base; unmatched bases: 3. The germline gives CDR1 SGHTA, CDR2 FQGNSA.

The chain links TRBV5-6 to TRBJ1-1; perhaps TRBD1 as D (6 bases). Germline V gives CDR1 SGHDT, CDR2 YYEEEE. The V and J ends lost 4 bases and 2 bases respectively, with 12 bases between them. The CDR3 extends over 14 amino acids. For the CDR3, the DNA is TGTGCCAGCAGCCCTCACAGGGAAAACACTGAAGCTTTCTTT. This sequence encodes CASSPHRENTEAFF.

The CDR3 here is CASSLGGRTDTQYF. CDR3 nucleotides: TGTGCCAGCAGCTTGGGGGGGCGCACAGATACGCAGTATTTT. The V and J genes are TRBV5-4 and TRBJ2-3; possibly TRBD1 for D (6 bases). Trimming removed 0 bases from V and 1 base from J, with 6 bases in between. The CDR3 length is 14 residues. In germline, CDR1 is SGHNT, CDR2 YYREEE (reference sequence).

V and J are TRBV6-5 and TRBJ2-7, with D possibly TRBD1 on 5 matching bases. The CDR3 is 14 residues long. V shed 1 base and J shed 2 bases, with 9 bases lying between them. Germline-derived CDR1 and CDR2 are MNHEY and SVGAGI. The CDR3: CASSYYQGTYEQYF. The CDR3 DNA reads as TGTGCCAGCAGTTACTATCAGGGAACCTACGAGCAGTACTTC.

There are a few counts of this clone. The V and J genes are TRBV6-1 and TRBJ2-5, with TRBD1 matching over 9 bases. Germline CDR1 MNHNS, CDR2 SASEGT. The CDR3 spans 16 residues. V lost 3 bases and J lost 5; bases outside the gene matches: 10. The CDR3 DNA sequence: TGTGCCAGCAGTGAGACTTCCGGGACAGGGTCGGAGACCCAGTACTTC. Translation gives CASSETSGTGSETQYF.

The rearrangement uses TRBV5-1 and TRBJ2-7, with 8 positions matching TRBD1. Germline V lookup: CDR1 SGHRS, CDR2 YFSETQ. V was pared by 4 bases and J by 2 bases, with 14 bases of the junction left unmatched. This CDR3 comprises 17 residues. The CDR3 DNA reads TGCGCCAGCAGCCCCCCCGGGGACAGGCGGAACCCCTACGAGCAGTACTTC. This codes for CASSPPGDRRNPYEQYF. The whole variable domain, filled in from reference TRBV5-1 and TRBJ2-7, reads KAGVTQTPRYLIKTRGQQVTLSCSPISGHRSVSWYQQTPGQGLQFLFEYFSETQRNKGNFPGRFSGRQFSNSRSEMNVSTLELGDSALYLCASSPPGDRRNPYEQYFGPGTRLTVT.